This entry is about one T cell receptor (beta chain). The data belong to a study of shared clonotypes between healthy human individuals. With V trimmed by 5 bases and J by 4 bases, 7 bases remained unmatched. Looked up from germline, CDR1 is SGHTA and CDR2 is FQGNSA. This CDR3 contains 16 residues. Naive CD8 isolation took CD45RO-negative cells positively selected for CCR7 and excluded terminally differentiated effector memory CD45RA+ cells. Clones were read by immunoSEQ multiplex PCR, and TCRdb kept only the in-frame ones, dropping some. The sample lists 1.5 million to 2.5 million clones, about 94% seen once, with 0.95% to 1.5% in the top ten.

The sample taken for sequencing was naive CD8+ T cells sorted from blood. The chain combines TRBV7-2 with TRBJ1-6; TRBD1 agrees at 8 bases. This sequence was found in a man aged 18 to 29 in good health. CDR3 DNA sequence: TGTGCCAGCAGCCCGAACAGGGGGGAATATAATTCACCCCTCCACTTT. This codes for CASSPNRGEYNSPLHF.